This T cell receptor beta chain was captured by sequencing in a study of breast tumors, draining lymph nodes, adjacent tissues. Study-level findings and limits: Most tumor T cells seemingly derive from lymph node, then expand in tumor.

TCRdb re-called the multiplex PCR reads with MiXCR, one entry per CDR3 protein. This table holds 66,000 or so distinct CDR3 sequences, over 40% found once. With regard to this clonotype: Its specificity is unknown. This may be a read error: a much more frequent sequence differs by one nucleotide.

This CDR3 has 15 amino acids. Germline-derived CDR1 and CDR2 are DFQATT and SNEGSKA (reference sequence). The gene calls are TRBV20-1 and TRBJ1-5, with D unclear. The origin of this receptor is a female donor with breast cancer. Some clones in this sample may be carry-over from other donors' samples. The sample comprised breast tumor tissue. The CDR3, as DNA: TGCAGTGCTAGTGGACTCTCTGGTAGCACTCAGCCCCAGCATTTT. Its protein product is CSASGLSGSTQPQHF.